The clone carrying this T cell receptor (beta chain) was counted only a few times. V was clipped by 0 bases and J by 8 bases; unmatched bases: 6. This CDR3 spans 15 amino acids. CDR1 and CDR2 (germline): LNHDA, SQIVND (reference sequence). This sample was included in a study of follicular helper T cells after annual influenza vaccination. Whole-study context: Some donors were sampled over the 2013-2014, 2014-2015 and 2015-2016 vaccinations.

This sample's time point: 2014-2015 season, 7 days after vaccination. Before and after seasonal inactivated influenza vaccination, adults gave blood for sorting CD4 subsets for sequencing. Produced via immunoSEQ multiplex PCR; TCRdb's table is partial and in-frame only. Here the sample spans 15,000 or so clones, roughly 84% being singletons. The origin of this receptor is an adult who received the influenza vaccine. The J gene is TRBJ1-4, the V gene TRBV19; 7 bases are a match to TRBD1. The source material was CXCR5+ CD38- circulating T follicular helper cells from blood, sampled 7 days after influenza vaccination. Subset meaning: circulating Tfh, non-naive CD4+CXCR5+PD-1+ (ICOS+CD38+ or ICOS-CD38-). CDR3 nucleotide sequence: TGTGCCAGTAGTATAGAGGAAGGGACAGAAGAAAAACTGTTTTTT. Translating gives CASSIEEGTEEKLFF.